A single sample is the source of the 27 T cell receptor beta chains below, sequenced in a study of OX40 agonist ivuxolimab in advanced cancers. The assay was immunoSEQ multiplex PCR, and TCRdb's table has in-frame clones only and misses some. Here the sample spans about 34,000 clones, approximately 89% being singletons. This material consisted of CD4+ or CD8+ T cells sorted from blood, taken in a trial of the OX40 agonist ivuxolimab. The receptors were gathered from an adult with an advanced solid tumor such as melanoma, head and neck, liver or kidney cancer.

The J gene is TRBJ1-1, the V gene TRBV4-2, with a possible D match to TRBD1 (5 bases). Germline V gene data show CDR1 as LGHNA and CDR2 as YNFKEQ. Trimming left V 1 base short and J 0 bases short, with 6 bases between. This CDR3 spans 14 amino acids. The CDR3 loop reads CASSQGQMNTEAFF. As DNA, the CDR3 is TGTGCCAGCAGCCAAGGACAGATGAACACTGAAGCTTTCTTT.

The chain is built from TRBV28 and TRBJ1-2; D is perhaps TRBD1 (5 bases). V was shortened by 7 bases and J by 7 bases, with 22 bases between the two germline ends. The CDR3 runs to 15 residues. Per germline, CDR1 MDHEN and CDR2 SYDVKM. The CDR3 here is CASTNEGRGAGGYTF. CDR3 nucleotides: TGTGCCAGCACCAATGAAGGACGCGGGGCCGGTGGCTACACCTTC.

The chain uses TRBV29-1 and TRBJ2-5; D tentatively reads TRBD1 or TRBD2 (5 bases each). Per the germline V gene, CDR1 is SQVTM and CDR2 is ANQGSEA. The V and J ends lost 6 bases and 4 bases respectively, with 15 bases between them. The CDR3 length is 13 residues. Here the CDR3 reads CSVRASGTETQYF. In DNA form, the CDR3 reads TGCAGCGTGCGGGCCTCCGGGACAGAGACCCAGTACTTC. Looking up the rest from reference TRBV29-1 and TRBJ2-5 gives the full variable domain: SAVISQKPSRDICQRGTSLTIQCQVDSQVTMMFWYRQQPGQSLTLIATANQGSEATYESGFVIDKFPISRPNLTFSTLTVSNMSPEDSSIYLCSVRASGTETQYFGPGTRLLVL.

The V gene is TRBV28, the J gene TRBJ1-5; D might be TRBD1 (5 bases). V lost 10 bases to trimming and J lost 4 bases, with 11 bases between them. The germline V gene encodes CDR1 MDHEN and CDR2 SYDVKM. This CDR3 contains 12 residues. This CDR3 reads CATNWGNQPQHF. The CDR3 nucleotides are TGTGCCACCAACTGGGGGAATCAGCCCCAGCATTTT.

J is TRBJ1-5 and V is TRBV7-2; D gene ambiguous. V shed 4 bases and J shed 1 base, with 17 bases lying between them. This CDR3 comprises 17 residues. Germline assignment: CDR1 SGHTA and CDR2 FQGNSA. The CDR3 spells CASSSKPGRLSNQPQHF. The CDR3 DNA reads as TGTGCCAGCAGCTCTAAACCGGGAAGATTGAGCAATCAGCCCCAGCATTTT.

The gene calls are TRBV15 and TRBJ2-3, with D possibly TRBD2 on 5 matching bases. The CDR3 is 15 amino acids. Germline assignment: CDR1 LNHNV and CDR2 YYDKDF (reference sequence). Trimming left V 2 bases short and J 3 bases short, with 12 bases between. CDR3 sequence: CATSRTGEGTDTQYF. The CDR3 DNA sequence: TGTGCCACCAGCAGAACCGGAGAGGGAACAGATACGCAGTATTTT.

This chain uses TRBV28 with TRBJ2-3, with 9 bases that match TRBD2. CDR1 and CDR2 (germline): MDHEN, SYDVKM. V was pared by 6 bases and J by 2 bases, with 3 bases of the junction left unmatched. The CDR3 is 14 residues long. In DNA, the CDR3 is TGTGCCAGCAGGCCTAGCGGGATCACAGATACGCAGTATTTT. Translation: CASRPSGITDTQYF.

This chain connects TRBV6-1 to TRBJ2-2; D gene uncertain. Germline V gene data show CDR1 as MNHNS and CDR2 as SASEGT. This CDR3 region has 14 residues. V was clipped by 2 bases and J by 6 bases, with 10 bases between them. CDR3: CASSEWRGPGELFF. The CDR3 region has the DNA TGTGCCAGCAGTGAATGGAGAGGTCCCGGGGAGCTGTTTTTT.

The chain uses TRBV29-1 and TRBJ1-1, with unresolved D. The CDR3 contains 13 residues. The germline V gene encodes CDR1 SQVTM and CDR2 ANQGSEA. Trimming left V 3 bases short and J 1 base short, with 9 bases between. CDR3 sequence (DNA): TGCAGCGTTGATCACTTATCGAACACTGAAGCTTTCTTT. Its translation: CSVDHLSNTEAFF.

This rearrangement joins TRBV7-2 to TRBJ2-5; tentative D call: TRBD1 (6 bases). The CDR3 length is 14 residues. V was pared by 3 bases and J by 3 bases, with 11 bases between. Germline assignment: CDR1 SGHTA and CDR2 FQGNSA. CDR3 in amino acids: CASSFGDRKETQYF. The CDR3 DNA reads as TGTGCCAGCAGCTTCGGCGACAGGAAAGAGACCCAGTACTTC.

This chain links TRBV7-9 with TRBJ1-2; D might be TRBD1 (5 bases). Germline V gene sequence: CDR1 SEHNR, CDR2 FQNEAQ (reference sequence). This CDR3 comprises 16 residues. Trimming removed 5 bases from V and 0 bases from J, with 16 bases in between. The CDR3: CASSAPGAPANYGYTF. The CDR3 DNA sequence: TGTGCCAGCAGCGCCCCCGGGGCTCCGGCTAACTATGGCTACACCTTC.

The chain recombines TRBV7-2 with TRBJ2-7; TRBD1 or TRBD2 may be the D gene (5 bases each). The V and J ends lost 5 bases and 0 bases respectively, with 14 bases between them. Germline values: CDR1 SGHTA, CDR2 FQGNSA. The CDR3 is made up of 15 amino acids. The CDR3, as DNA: TGTGCCAGCAGCGATCAGCGGACAAACTCCTACGAGCAGTACTTC. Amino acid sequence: CASSDQRTNSYEQYF.

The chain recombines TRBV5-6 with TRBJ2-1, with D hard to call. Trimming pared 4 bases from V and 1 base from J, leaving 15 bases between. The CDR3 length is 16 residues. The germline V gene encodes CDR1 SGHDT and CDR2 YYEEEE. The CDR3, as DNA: TGTGCCAGCAGCCCGATTGGGCGGACGTCCTACAATGAGCAGTTCTTC. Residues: CASSPIGRTSYNEQFF.

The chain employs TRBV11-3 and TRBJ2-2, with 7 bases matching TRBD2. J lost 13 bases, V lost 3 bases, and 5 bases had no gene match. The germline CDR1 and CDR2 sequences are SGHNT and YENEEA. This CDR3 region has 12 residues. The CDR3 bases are TGTGCCAGCAGCTTTGGGAGGGGTGCGCTGTTTTTT. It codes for CASSFGRGALFF.

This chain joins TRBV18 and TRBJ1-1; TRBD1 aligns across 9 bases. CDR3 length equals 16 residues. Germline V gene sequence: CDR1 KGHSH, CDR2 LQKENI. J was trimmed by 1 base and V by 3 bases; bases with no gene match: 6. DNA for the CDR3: TGTGCCAGCTCACCCGGGACAGGGACTGAGAACACTGAAGCTTTCTTT. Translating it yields CASSPGTGTENTEAFF. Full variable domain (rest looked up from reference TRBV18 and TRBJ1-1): NAGVMQNPRHLVRRRGQEARLRCSPMKGHSHVYWYRQLPEEGLKFMVYLQKENIIDESGMPKERFSAEFPKEGPSILRIQQVVRGDSAAYFCASSPGTGTENTEAFFGQGTRLTVV.

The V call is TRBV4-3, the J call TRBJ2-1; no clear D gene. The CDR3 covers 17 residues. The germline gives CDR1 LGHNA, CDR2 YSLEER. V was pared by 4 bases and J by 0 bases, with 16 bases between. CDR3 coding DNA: TGCGCCAGCAGCCGAGCGTTTGCGGTGAGCTCCTACAATGAGCAGTTCTTC. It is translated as CASSRAFAVSSYNEQFF.

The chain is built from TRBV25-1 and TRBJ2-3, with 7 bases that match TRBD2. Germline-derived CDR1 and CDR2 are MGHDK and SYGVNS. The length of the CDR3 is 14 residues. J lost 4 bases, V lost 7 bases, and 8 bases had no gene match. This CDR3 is CASTGGSGADTQYF. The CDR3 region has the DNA TGTGCCAGCACCGGCGGGAGCGGGGCAGATACGCAGTATTTT.

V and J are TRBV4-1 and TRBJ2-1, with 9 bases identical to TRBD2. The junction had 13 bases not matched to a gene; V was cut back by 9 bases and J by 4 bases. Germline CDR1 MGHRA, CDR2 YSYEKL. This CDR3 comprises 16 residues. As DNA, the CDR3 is TGCGCCAGGTGGATGTATAGCGGGAGTTCTTACAATGAGCAGTTCTTC. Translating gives CARWMYSGSSYNEQFF.

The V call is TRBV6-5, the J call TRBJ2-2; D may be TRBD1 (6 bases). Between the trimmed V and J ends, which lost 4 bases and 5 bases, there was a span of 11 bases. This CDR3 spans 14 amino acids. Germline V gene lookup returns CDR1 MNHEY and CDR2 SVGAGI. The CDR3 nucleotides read TGTGCCAGCAGTTTAACAGGGACGACCGGGGAGCTGTTTTTT. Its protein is CASSLTGTTGELFF.

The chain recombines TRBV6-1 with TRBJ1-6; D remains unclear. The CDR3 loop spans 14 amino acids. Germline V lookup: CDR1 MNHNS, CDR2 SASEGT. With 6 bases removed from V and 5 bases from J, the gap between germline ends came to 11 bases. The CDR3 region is CASRPYQDNSPLHF. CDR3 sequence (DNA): TGTGCCAGCAGGCCTTACCAAGATAATTCACCCCTCCACTTT.

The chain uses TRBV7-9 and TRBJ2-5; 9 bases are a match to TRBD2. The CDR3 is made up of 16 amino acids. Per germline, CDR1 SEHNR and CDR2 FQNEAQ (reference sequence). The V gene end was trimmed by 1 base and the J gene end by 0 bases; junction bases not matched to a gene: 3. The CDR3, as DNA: TGTGCCAGCAGCTTAGTTAGCGGGAGCGACCAAGAGACCCAGTACTTC. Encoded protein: CASSLVSGSDQETQYF.

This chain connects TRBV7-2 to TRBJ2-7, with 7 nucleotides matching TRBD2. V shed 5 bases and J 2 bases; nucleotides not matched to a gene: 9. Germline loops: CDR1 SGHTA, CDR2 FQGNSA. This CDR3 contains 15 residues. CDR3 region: CASSLLPSGTYEQYF. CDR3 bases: TGTGCCAGCAGCCTGTTACCTAGCGGAACCTACGAGCAGTACTTC.

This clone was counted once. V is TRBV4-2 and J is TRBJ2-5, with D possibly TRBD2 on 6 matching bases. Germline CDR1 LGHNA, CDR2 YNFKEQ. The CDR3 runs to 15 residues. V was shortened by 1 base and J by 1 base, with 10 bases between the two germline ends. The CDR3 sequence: CASSQGASAQETQYF. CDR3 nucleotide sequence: TGTGCCAGCAGCCAAGGTGCTAGCGCCCAAGAGACCCAGTACTTC.

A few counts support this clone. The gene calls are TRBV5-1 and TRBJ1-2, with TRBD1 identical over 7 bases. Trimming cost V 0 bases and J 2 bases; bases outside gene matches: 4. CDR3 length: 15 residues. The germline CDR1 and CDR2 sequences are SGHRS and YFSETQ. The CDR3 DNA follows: TGCGCCAGCAGCTTGGGCGGGACAGAGAACTATGGCTACACCTTC. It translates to CASSLGGTENYGYTF. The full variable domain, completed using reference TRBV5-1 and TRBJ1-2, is KAGVTQTPRYLIKTRGQQVTLSCSPISGHRSVSWYQQTPGQGLQFLFEYFSETQRNKGNFPGRFSGRQFSNSRSEMNVSTLELGDSALYLCASSLGGTENYGYTFGSGTRLTVV.

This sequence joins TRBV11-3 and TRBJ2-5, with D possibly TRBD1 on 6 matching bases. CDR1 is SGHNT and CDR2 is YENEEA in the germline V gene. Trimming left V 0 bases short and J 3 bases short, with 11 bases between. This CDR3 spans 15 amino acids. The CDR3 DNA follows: TGTGCCAGCAGCTTAGACAGGGGCCGTAAAGAGACCCAGTACTTC. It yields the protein CASSLDRGRKETQYF.

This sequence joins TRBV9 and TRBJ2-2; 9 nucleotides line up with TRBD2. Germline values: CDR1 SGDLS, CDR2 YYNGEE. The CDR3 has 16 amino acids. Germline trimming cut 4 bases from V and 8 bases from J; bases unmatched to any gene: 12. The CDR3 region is CASSPPLSGSTGELFF. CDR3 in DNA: TGTGCCAGCAGCCCTCCTCTTAGCGGGAGTACGGGGGAGCTGTTTTTT.

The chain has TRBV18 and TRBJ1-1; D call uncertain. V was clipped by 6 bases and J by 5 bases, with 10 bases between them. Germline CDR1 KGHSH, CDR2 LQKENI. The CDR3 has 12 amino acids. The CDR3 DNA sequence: TGTGCCAGCTCGGATTCATGGACTGAAGCTTTCTTT. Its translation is CASSDSWTEAFF.